This is a list of T cell receptor beta chains from one sample in a study of blood T cell repertoires in COVID-19. TCRdb keeps only in-frame clones here, not all; method: immunoSEQ multiplex PCR. Among roughly 120,000 clones listed, over 80% were seen once. The sample was peripheral blood. The receptors here all came from a woman in her sixties or seventies with acute or convalescent COVID-19. Both conserved end residues are trimmed from each CDR3.

j_call v_call cdr3_aa
TRBJ1-3 TRBV7-9 ASSLGTGASSGNTIY
TRBJ1-5 TRBV6-2/TRBV6-3 ASSYLGQSNQPQH
TRBJ1-6 TRBV5-1 ASSLDRGSNYNSPLH
TRBJ2-3 TRBV19 ASSIPSTDTQY
TRBJ2-7 TRBV7-8 ASSPWGREGSYEQY
TRBJ2-6 TRBV10-3 AISWTGQSSGANVLT
TRBJ2-5 TRBV6-5 ASSPGTSGGETQY
TRBJ1-6 TRBV6-5 ASIEAIGSPLH
TRBJ1-4 TRBV30 AWSLPGWRDEKLF
TRBJ2-5 TRBV7-9 ASSLQETQY
TRBJ2-3 TRBV5-1 ASSLAWGQTDTQY
TRBJ2-5 TRBV10-3 AISESQGLRETQY
TRBJ1-1 TRBV5-4 ASSLNTANTEAF
TRBJ1-2 TRBV6-4 ASSPTRTGGPYGYT
TRBJ1-6 TRBV6-6 ASSYNLGQGDSPLH
TRBJ2-1 TRBV7-9 ASSSGQGGNYNEQF
TRBJ2-7 TRBV28 ASNIAGAIDEQY
TRBJ2-2 TRBV19 ASRLTSGRVMGELF
TRBJ2-7 TRBV29-1 SAAYEYEQY
TRBJ1-4 TRBV5-1 ASSGTANEKLF
TRBJ1-1 TRBV3-1/TRBV3-2 ASSQYGNTEAF
TRBJ1-3 TRBV28 ASSIAGTGENTIY
TRBJ1-6 TRBV6-6 ASSPTGVGSYNSPLH
TRBJ2-7 TRBV29-1 SVRLASYEQY
TRBJ2-2 TRBV9 ASSVVSSGRGTGELF
TRBJ2-7 TRBV27 ASSPPREAALYEQY
TRBJ1-5 TRBV19 ASSVGTVEQPQH